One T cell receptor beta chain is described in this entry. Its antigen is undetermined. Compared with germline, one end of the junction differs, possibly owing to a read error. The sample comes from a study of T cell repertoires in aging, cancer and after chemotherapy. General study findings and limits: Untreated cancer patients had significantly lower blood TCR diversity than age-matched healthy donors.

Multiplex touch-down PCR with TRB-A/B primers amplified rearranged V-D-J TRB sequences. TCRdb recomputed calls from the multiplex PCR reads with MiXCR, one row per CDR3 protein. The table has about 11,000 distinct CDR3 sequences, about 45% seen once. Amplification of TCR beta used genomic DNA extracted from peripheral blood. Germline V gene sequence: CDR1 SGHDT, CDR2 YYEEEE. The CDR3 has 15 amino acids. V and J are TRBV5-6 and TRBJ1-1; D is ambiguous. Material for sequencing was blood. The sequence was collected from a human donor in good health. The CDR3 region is CASSQDRMRDTEAFF. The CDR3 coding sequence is TGCGCCAGCAGCCAAGATCGTATGCGAGACACTGAAGCTTTCTTT.